This entry lists 10 T cell receptor beta chains sequenced from one sample in a study of radiation and T cells in renal cell carcinoma. Documented treatment: treatment-naive control, cytoreductive nephrectomy. Sequencing used immunoSEQ multiplex PCR; TCRdb keeps in-frame clones, though not all of them. In the table there are over 9,500 clones, around two thirds of which are singletons. This sample comprised tumor tissue, obtained from a patient whose treatment was nephrectomy without radiotherapy. The receptors here all came from a woman older than 75 with renal cell carcinoma.

The CDR3 DNA follows: TGTGCCAGCAGTGACAGAGGCTATGGCTACACCTTC. Its protein product is CASSDRGYGYTF. The chain combines TRBV28 with TRBJ1-2; tentative D call: TRBD1 (5 bases). V lost 5 bases, J lost 4 bases, and 8 bases lay in between. This CDR3 comprises 12 residues. Germline lookup yields CDR1 MDHEN and CDR2 SYDVKM.

By frequency in the sample, this clone is medium-sized. V is TRBV29-1 and J is TRBJ1-2, with D possibly matching TRBD1 (5 bases). The germline V gene encodes CDR1 SQVTM and CDR2 ANQGSEA. This CDR3 is 17 amino acids long. The V gene lost 8 bases and the J gene lost 3 bases, with 28 bases spanning the gap. CDR3 sequence reads: CSTKDGGSGDGHYGYTF. Here the CDR3 DNA reads TGCAGCACTAAAGATGGGGGATCAGGTGACGGGCACTATGGCTACACCTTC.

V and J are TRBV21-1 and TRBJ2-5. TRBV21-1 is given as a pseudogene. The CDR3 has 11 residues. CDR3 residues: CASSKQETQYF. DNA for the CDR3: TGTGCCAGCAGCAAACAAGAGACCCAGTACTTC.

This rearrangement joins TRBV28 to TRBJ1-5; 11 positions match TRBD1. The CDR3 is 20 residues long. Germline V gene sequence: CDR1 MDHEN, CDR2 SYDVKM. Trimming took 5 bases from V and 2 from J; bases not matched to a gene: 17. The CDR3 nucleotides are TGTGCCAGCAGTCTCAGTTACCCGGGACAGGGGGAGTTTGGCAATCAGCCCCAGCATTTT. Translated, it gives CASSLSYPGQGEFGNQPQHF.

The chain employs TRBV4-2 and TRBJ2-1, with 7 bases aligning to TRBD1. This CDR3 comprises 16 residues. V dropped 0 bases and J dropped 3; count of bases not matched to a gene: 5. Germline CDR1 LGHNA, CDR2 YNFKEQ. Here the CDR3 reads CASSQDRDSGYNEQFF. CDR3 coding DNA: TGTGCCAGCAGCCAAGACCGGGACAGCGGCTACAATGAGCAGTTCTTC.

The chain combines TRBV29-1 with TRBJ2-2; the D is unclear. The germline V gene encodes CDR1 SQVTM and CDR2 ANQGSEA. The CDR3 spans 14 residues. Trimming took 1 base from V and 0 from J, leaving 6 bases between them. CDR3 DNA sequence: TGCAGCGTTGAAGGGACGGCGAACACCGGGGAGCTGTTTTTT. Its translation is CSVEGTANTGELFF.

The chain has TRBV11-3 and TRBJ2-2; D not certain. CDR1 and CDR2 from the germline V gene are SGHNT and YENEEA. The V gene lost 5 bases and the J gene lost 7 bases, with 11 bases spanning the gap. The CDR3 runs to 13 residues. The DNA of the CDR3 is TGTGCCAGCAGCCTCCGAATGAGCGGGGAGCTGTTTTTT. It is translated as CASSLRMSGELFF.

This chain uses TRBV6-5 with TRBJ2-7; D not resolved. V lost 4 bases, J lost 2 bases, and 12 bases lay in between. Germline CDR1 is MNHEY and CDR2 is SVGAGI. There are 14 residues in the CDR3. CDR3 DNA sequence: TGTGCCAGCAGTTCTACAGAAGCACCCTACGAGCAGTACTTC. Its protein product is CASSSTEAPYEQYF.

This clone was counted between two and nine times. The chain is built from TRBV11-2 and TRBJ1-5, with a tentative D call TRBD1 (5 bases). The CDR3 runs 14 residues. The V gene's germline CDR1 is SGHAT and CDR2 FQNNGV. V lost 2 bases and J 6 bases, leaving 11 bases between the germline ends. CDR3 DNA: TGTGCCAGCAGCTTAAAGGGTACAGGTCAGCCCCAGCATTTT. Translating it yields CASSLKGTGQPQHF.

This clone was observed once. J is TRBJ2-3 and V is TRBV5-1, with 12 bases lining up with TRBD2. The CDR3 consists of 15 residues. V dropped 6 bases and J dropped 3; count of bases not matched to a gene: 5. Germline CDR1 reads SGHRS; CDR2 reads YFSETQ. DNA of the CDR3: TGCGCCAGCAAAAGGACTAGCGGGGAGACAGATACGCAGTATTTT. Translation gives CASKRTSGETDTQYF.